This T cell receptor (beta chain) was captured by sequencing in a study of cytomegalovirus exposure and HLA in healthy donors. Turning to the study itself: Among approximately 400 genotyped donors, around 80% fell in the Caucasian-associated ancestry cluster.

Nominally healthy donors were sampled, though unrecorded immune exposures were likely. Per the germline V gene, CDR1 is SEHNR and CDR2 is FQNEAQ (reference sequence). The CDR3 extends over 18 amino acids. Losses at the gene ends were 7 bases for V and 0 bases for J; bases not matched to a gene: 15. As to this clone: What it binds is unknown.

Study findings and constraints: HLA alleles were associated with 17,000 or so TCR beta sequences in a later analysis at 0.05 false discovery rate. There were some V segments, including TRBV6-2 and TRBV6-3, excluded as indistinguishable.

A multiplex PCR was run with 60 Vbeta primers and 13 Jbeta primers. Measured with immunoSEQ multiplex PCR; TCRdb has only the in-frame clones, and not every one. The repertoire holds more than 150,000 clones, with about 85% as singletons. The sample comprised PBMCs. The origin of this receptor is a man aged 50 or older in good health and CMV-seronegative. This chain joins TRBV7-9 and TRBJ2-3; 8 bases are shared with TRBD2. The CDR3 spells CASTLWGGGSTSTDTQYF. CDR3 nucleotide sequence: TGTGCCAGCACCCTATGGGGCGGGGGGTCGACTAGCACAGATACGCAGTATTTT.